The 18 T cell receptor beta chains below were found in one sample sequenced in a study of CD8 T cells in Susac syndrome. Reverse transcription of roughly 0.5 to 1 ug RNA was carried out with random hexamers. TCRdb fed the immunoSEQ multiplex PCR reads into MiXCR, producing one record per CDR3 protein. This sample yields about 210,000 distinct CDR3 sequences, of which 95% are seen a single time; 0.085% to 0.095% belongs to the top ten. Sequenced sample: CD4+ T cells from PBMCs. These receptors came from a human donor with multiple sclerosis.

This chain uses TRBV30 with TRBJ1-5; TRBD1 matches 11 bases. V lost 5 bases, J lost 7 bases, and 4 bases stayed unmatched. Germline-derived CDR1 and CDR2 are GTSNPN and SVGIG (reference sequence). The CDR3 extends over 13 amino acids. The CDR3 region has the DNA TGTGCCTGGGCCGGGACAGGGGGACAGCCCCAGCATTTT. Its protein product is CAWAGTGGQPQHF.

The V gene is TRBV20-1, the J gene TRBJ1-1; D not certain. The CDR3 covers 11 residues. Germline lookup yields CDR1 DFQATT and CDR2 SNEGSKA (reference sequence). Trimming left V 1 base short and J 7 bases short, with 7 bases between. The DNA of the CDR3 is TGCAGTGCTAGAGGCGGGTTTGAAGCTTTCTTT. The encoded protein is CSARGGFEAFF.

CDR3 region: CASSPPGGETQYF. DNA of the CDR3: TGTGCCAGCAGCCCGCCTGGTGGGGAGACCCAGTACTTC. The rearrangement joins TRBV7-9 to TRBJ2-5; D remains unclear. The germline V gene encodes CDR1 SEHNR and CDR2 FQNEAQ (reference sequence). This CDR3 contains 13 residues. Trimming removed 5 bases from V and 5 bases from J, with 12 bases in between.

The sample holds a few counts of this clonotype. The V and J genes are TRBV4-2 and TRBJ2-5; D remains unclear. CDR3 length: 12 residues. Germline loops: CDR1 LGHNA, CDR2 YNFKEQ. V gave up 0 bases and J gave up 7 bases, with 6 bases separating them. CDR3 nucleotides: TGTGCCAGCAGCCAAGATCGGGCGACCCAGTACTTC. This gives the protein CASSQDRATQYF.

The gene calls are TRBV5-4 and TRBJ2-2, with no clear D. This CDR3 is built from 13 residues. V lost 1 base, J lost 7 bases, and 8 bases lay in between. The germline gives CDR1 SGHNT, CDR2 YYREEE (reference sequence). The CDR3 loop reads CASSLFLIGELFF. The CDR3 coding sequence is TGTGCCAGCAGCTTGTTTCTTATCGGGGAGCTGTTTTTT.

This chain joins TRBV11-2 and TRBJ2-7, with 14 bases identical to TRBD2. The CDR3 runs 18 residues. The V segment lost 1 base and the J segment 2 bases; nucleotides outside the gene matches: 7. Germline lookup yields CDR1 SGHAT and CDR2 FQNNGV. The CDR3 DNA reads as TGTGCCAGCAGCTTAGCTGGGACTAGCGGGAGTATCGCCTACGAGCAGTACTTC. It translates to CASSLAGTSGSIAYEQYF.

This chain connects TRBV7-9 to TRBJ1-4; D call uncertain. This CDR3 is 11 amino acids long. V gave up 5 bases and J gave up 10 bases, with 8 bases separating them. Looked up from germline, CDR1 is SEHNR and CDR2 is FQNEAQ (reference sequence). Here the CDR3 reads CASSISGKLFF. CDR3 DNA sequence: TGTGCCAGCAGCATTTCCGGAAAACTGTTTTTT.

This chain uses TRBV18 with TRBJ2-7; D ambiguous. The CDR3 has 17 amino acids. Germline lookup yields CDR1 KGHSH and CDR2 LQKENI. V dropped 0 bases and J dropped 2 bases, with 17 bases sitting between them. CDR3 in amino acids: CASSPPIMSGNPYEQYF. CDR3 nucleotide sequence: TGTGCCAGCTCACCACCGATAATGTCTGGGAATCCCTACGAGCAGTACTTC.

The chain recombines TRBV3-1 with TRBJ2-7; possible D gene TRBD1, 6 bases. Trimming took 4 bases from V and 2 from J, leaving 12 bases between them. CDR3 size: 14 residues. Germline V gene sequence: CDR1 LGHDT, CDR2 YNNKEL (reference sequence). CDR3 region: CASSPRQVTYEQYF. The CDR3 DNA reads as TGTGCCAGCAGCCCCCGACAGGTAACCTACGAGCAGTACTTC.

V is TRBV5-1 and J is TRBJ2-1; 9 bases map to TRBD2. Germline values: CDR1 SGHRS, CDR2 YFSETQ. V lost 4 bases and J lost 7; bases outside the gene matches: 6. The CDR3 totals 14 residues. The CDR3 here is CASSPREGRNEQFF. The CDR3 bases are TGCGCCAGCAGCCCGCGGGAGGGCCGGAATGAGCAGTTCTTC.

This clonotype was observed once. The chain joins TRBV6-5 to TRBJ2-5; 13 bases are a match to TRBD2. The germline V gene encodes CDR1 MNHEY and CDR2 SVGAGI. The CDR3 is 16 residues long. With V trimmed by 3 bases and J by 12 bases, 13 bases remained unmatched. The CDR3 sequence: CASSYSTSGRARWEYF. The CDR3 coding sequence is TGTGCCAGCAGTTATAGTACTAGCGGGAGGGCACGGTGGGAGTACTTC.

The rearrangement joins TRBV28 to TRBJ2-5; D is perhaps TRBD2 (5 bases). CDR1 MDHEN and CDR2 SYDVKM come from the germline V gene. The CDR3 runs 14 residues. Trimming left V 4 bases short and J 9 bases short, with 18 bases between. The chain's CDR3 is CASSSGVIQWAQYF. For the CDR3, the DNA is TGTGCCAGCAGTTCCGGGGTCATCCAATGGGCCCAGTACTTC.

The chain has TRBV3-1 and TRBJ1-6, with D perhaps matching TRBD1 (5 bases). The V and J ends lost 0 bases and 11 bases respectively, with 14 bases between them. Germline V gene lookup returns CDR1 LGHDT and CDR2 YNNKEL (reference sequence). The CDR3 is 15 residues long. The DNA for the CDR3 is TGTGCCAGCAGCCAAGAACGATCAGGGAGGACACCCCTCCACTTT. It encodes CASSQERSGRTPLHF.

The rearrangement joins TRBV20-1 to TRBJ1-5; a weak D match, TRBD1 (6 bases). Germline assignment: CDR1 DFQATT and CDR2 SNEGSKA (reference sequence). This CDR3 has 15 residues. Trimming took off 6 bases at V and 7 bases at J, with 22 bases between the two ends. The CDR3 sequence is CSAAQGGREFQPQHF. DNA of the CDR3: TGCAGTGCAGCACAGGGTGGTCGTGAATTCCAGCCCCAGCATTTT.

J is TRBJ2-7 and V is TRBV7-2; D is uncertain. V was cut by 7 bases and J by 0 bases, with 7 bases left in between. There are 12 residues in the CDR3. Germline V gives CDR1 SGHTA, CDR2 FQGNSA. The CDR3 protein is CASTPPSYEQYF. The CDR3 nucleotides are TGTGCCAGCACCCCCCCCTCCTACGAGCAGTACTTC.

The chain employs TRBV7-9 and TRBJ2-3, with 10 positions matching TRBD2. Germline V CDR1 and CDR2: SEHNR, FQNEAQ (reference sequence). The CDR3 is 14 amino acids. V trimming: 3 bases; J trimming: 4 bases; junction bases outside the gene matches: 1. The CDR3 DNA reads TGTGCCAGCAGCTTGACTAGCGGGCCAGATACGCAGTATTTT. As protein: CASSLTSGPDTQYF.

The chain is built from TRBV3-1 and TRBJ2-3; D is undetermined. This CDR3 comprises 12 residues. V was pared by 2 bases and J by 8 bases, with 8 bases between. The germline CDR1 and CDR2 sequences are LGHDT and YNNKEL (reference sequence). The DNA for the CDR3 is TGTGCCAGCAGCCAAAACCGTGGTACGCAGTATTTT. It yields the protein CASSQNRGTQYF.

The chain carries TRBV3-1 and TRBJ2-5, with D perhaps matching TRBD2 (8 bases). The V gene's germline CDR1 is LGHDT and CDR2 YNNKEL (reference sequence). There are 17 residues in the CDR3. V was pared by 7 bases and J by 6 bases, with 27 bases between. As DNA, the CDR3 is TGTGCCAGCACCCGGGACAGCTTAGCGGGATCGGTGCAGACCCAGTACTTC. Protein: CASTRDSLAGSVQTQYF.